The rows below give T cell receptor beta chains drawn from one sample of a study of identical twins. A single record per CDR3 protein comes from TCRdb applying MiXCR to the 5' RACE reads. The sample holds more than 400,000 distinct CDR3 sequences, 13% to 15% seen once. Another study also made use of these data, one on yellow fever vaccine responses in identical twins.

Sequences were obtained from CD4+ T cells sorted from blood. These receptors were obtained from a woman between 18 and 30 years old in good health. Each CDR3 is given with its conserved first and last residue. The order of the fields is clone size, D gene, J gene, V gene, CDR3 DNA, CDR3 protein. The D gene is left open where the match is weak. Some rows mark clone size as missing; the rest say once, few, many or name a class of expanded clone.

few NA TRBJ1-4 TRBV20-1 TGCAGTGCTATCCCCCTCGGTGGGGGTGAAAAACTGTTTTTT CSAIPLGGGEKLFF
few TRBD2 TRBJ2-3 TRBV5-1 TGCGCCAGCAGCTCCGGATCGAGCGGGGGGACCACAGATACGCAGTATTTT CASSSGSSGGTTDTQYF
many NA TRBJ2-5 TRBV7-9 TGTGCCAGCAGCTTAGTTGCGGGTGCGTGGCAAGAGACCCAGTACTTC CASSLVAGAWQETQYF
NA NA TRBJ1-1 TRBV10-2 TGCGCCAGCAGAGGGGACTCTCTTCTTAACACTGAAGCTTTCTTT CASRGDSLLNTEAFF
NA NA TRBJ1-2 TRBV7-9 TGTGCCAGCAGCTTCGCAAGCGGATCTCGAGGGGGCTACACCTTC CASSFASGSRGGYTF
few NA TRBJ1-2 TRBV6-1 TGTGCCAGCAGTGATGAGGTGCAGATCTATGGCTACACCTTC CASSDEVQIYGYTF
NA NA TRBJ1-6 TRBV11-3 TGTGCCAGCAGCTTAACAGGGTTCTCACCCCTCCACTTT CASSLTGFSPLHF
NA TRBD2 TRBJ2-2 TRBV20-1 TGCAGTGCTAGAGGGACTAGCGGGAGTGGAACCGGGGAGCTGTTTTTT CSARGTSGSGTGELFF
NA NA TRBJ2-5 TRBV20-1 TGCAGTGCTAGTAGGTGGGACCAAGAGACCCAGTACTTC CSASRWDQETQYF
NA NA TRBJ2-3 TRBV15 TGTGCCACCAGAGCACCCTCGACGGACACAGATACGCAGTATTTT CATRAPSTDTDTQYF
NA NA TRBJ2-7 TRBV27 TGTGCCACCAAGGACAGATACGAGCAGTACTTC CATKDRYEQYF
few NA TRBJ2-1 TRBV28 TGTGCCAGCAATAAAAGACTAGTAGGGCAGTTCTTC CASNKRLVGQFF
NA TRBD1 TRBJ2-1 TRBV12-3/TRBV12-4 TGTGCCAGCAGCAAAAGACAGGGGGTCAATGAGCAGTTCTTC CASSKRQGVNEQFF
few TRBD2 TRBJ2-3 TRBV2 TGTGCCAGTAGCGGGAACGCAGATACGCAGTATTTT CASSGNADTQYF
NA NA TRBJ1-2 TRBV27 TGTGCCAGCAGCCCCAGGCCCGGGGAGATCTATGGCTACACCTTC CASSPRPGEIYGYTF
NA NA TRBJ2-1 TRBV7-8 TGTGCCAGCAGCTTAGCTTCTCTGGGGAGTGGGCAGTTCTTC CASSLASLGSGQFF
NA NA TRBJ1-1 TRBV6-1 TGTGCCAGCACCCACAGGGCCTTGGTGGGCGCTGAAGCTTTCTTT CASTHRALVGAEAFF
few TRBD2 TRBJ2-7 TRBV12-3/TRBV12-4 TGTGCCAGCAGTTTAGCGGGGCTAGCGGGGCCCCCCTACGAGCAGTACTTC CASSLAGLAGPPYEQYF
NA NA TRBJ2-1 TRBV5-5 TGTGCCAGCAGCTTGGGGGTGAAGAACAATGAGCAGTTCTTC CASSLGVKNNEQFF
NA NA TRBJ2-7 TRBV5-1 TGCGCCAGCAGCTTTGTCGGAGCCGCCTACGAGCAGTACTTC CASSFVGAAYEQYF
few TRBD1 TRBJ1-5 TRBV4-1 TGCGCCAGCAGCCAAGATGCGCAGGGGGCTCTTCGCAATCAGCCCCAGCATTTT CASSQDAQGALRNQPQHF
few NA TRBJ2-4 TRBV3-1 TGTGCCAGCAGCCTTCGGGAGTTTGGCATTCAGTACTTC CASSLREFGIQYF
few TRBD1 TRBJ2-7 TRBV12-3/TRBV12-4 TGTGCCAGCAGAAGGGGACAGGGTCGCTTTTTCTACGAGCAGTACTTC CASRRGQGRFFYEQYF
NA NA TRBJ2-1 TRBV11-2 TGTGCCAGCAGCTACCTTCAACTCGACGACAATGAGCAGTTCTTC CASSYLQLDDNEQFF
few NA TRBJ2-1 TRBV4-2 TGTGCCAGCAGCCCTCGGACAACGAGCTCCTACAATGAGCAGTTCTTC CASSPRTTSSYNEQFF
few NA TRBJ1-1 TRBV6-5 TGTGCCAGCAGTTACTCGGGTCGGGGAGCTTTCTTT CASSYSGRGAFF
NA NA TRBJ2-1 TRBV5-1 TGCGCCAGCAGCTCAGGCGGGGCGAGATACAATGAGCAGTTCTTC CASSSGGARYNEQFF
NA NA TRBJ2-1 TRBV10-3 TGTGCCACAGGAAACAGGGTTTCCGAGGAGCAGTTCTTC CATGNRVSEEQFF
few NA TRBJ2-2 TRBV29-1 TGCAGCGTGGGGGGGCCGGGACAGAAGAACACCGGGGAGCTGTTTTTT CSVGGPGQKNTGELFF
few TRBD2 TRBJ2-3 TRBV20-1 TGCAGTGCTAGCAGACTAGCGGACCCGCTAGCGGATACGCAGTATTTT CSASRLADPLADTQYF
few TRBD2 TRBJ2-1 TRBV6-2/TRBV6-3 TGTGCCAGCAGTTACAGCCTCGGGCTAGCGGGGGGACCTAGCTCCTACAATGAGCAGTTCTTC CASSYSLGLAGGPSSYNEQFF
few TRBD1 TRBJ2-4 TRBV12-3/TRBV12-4 TGTGCCAGCAGTACCCGTTGGCAGGGGGTCAACATTCAGTACTTC CASSTRWQGVNIQYF
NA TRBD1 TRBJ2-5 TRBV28 TGTGCCAGCATGGGGGCAAACAGGGGAGAGACCCAGTACTTC CASMGANRGETQYF
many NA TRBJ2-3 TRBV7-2 TGCGCCAGCAGCTTGGGGCCGACAGATACGCAGTATTTT CASSLGPTDTQYF
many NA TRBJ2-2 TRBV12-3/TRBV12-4 TGTGCCAGCAGTTTCCAGGGTTGGGCCACCGGGGAGCTGTTTTTT CASSFQGWATGELFF
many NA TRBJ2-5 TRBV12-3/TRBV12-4 TGTGCCAGCAGTTTAGTCGGTGGAGGGGTGAAGACCCAGTACTTC CASSLVGGGVKTQYF
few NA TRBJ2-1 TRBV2 TGTGCCAGCAGCGAGGACCGAAACAATGAGCAGTTCTTC CASSEDRNNEQFF
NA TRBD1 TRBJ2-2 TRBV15 TGTGCCACCAGCAGAGGCTCGACAGGGCGTAACGGGGAGCTGTTTTTT CATSRGSTGRNGELFF
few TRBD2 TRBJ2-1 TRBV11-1 TGTGCCAGCAGCGCGTCCTTCCGGGAGGGCGGTGAGCAGTTCTTC CASSASFREGGEQFF
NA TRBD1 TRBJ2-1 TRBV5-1 TGCGCCAGCAGCTTTGTCGAGGCAGGGGGTCTCAATGAGCAGTTCTTC CASSFVEAGGLNEQFF
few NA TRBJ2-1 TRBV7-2 TGTGCCAGCAGCCTGGGCGGTTTCGGGGATGAGCAGTTCTTC CASSLGGFGDEQFF
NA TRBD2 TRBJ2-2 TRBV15 TGTGCCACCAGCAGAGACTGGACTAGCGGCACCGGGGAGCTGTTTTTT CATSRDWTSGTGELFF
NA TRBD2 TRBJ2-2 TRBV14 TGTGCCAGCAGCCAACACACCGGGACTAGGAGAACCGGGGAGCTGTTTTTT CASSQHTGTRRTGELFF
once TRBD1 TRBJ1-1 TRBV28 TGTGCCAGCAGTTTGCCAGGGGGCCTGGCTTTCTTT CASSLPGGLAFF
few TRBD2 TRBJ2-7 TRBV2 TGTGCCAGCAGTGCCAGCGGGACCCCCACCTACGAGCAGTACTTC CASSASGTPTYEQYF
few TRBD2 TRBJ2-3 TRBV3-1 TGTGCCAGCAGCCAAGATATACTAGCGGGGAACACAGATACGCAGTATTTT CASSQDILAGNTDTQYF
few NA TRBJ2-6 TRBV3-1 TGTGCCAGCAGCCGCGGGTCCTTCTCTGGGGCCAACGTCCTGACTTTC CASSRGSFSGANVLTF
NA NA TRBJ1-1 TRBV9 TGTGCCAGCAGCGCAGGGGTTGACACTGAAGCTTTCTTT CASSAGVDTEAFF
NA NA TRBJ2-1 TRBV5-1 TGCGCCAGCAGCTCTGACTACTACAATGAGCAGTTCTTC CASSSDYYNEQFF